This TCR beta chain was sequenced in a study of monozygotic twins with inflammatory bowel disease. Per germline, CDR1 MNHEY and CDR2 SVGAGI. There are 16 residues in the CDR3. Incorporation of UMIs carrying a 6-nucleotide sample barcode was performed by template switching. Nested amplification of TCRalpha and TCRbeta cDNA involved two PCRs of approximately 16 and 10 cycles. After re-calling the 5' RACE reads, TCRdb lists one entry per CDR3 protein, DNA absent. In all, the sample yields a few hundred thousand distinct CDR3 sequences. The sample taken for sequencing was blood. This receptor was obtained from a human donor with ulcerative colitis or Crohn's disease, or a healthy co-twin of an affected twin (not recorded which). J is TRBJ2-5 and V is TRBV6-5. This chain's CDR3 is CASSYYNSRGQETQYF.